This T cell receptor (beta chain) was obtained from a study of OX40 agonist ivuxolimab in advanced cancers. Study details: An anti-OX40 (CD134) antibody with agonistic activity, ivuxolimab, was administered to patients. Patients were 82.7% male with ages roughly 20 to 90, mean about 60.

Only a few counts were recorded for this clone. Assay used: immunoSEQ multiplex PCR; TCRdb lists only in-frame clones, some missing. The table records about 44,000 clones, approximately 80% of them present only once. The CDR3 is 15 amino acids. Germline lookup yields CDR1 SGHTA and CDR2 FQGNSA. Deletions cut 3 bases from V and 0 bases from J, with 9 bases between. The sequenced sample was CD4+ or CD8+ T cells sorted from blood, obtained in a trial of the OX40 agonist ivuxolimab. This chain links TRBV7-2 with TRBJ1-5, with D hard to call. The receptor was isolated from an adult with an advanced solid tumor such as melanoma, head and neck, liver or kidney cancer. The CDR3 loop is CASSLTVNSNQPQHF. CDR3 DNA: TGTGCCAGCAGCTTGACGGTTAATAGCAATCAGCCCCAGCATTTT.